A selection of T cell receptor beta chains follows, all from one sample in a study of beta chain features in type 1 diabetes. Method: immunoSEQ multiplex PCR; TCRdb's copy keeps in-frame clones and lacks some. Of fewer than 900,000 clones in the sample, around a sixth were seen once. Sample: naive CD4+ T cells from blood. These receptor sequences come from a woman aged 18 to 35 in good health. The CDR3 runs from the conserved cysteine through the conserved F or W. The D gene is left open where the match is weak. Size values are once, few and many counts, or a class for expanded clones, and some rows have none.

>TRBJ2-5|.|few|TRBV5-4
CASSFGEETQYF
TGTGCCAGCAGTTTTGGGGAAGAGACCCAGTACTTC
>TRBJ2-7|.|.|TRBV4-3
CASNLEGLYEQYF
TGCGCCAGCAACCTGGAGGGGCTATACGAGCAGTACTTC
>TRBJ2-7|TRBD1|few|TRBV27
CASSLSGTGQADYEQYF
TGTGCCAGCAGTTTATCGGGAACGGGACAGGCAGACTACGAGCAGTACTTC
>TRBJ2-1|.|.|TRBV18
CASSPPGLDEQFF
TGTGCCAGCTCACCACCGGGTCTGGATGAGCAGTTCTTC
>TRBJ1-2|.|.|TRBV2
CASSETGPYGYTF
TGTGCCAGCAGTGAAACAGGGCCCTATGGCTACACCTTC
>TRBJ1-2|.|.|TRBV28
CASSLQTVNYGYTF
TGTGCCAGCAGTTTACAGACGGTAAACTATGGCTACACCTTC
>TRBJ1-1|.|few|TRBV29-1
CSVRPSLISHTEAFF
TGCAGCGTGAGGCCCAGCTTAATCTCCCACACTGAAGCTTTCTTT
>TRBJ1-2|TRBD1|.|TRBV7-9
CASSPRGRYGYTF
TGTGCCAGCAGCCCCAGGGGGAGATATGGCTACACCTTC
>TRBJ2-1|TRBD1|few|TRBV5-1
CASSTGTGNYNEQFF
TGCGCCAGCAGCACCGGGACAGGCAATTACAATGAGCAGTTCTTC
>TRBJ2-5|.|.|TRBV1
CTSSQESLNGFETQYF
TGCACCAGCAGCCAAGAATCTCTAAATGGGTTCGAGACCCAGTACTTC
>TRBJ2-1|.|few|TRBV25-1
CASSRESSNEQFF
TGTGCCAGCAGCAGGGAAAGCAGCAATGAGCAGTTCTTC
>TRBJ1-2|.|.|TRBV27
CASSMTRNYNYGYTF
TGTGCCAGCAGTATGACTCGAAACTATAACTATGGCTACACCTTC
>TRBJ2-6|.|.|TRBV28
CASQGGDSGANVLTF
TGTGCCAGCCAGGGTGGGGACTCTGGGGCCAACGTCCTGACTTTC
>TRBJ1-3|.|.|TRBV7-2
CASSLGSSGNTIYF
TGTGCCAGCAGCTTGGGAAGCTCTGGAAACACCATATATTTT
>TRBJ1-5|.|once|TRBV28
CATRLLNQPQHF
TGTGCCACGCGCTTGTTGAATCAGCCCCAGCATTTT
>TRBJ2-7|TRBD2|few|TRBV27
CASGTSGRAKEQYF
TGTGCCAGCGGGACTAGCGGGAGGGCAAAAGAGCAGTACTTC
>TRBJ1-2|.|.|TRBV27
CASSEDRKANYGYTF
TGTGCCAGCAGTGAAGACAGGAAAGCTAACTATGGCTACACCTTC
>TRBJ1-5|TRBD1|.|TRBV7-9
CASSTGGGQPQHF
TGTGCCAGTTCCACAGGGGGAGGCCAGCCCCAGCATTTT
>TRBJ2-2|.|.|TRBV2
CASSVNWRNTGELFF
TGTGCCAGCAGTGTAAACTGGAGGAACACCGGGGAGCTGTTTTTT
>TRBJ2-6|TRBD1|few|TRBV10-3
CAISESWTGAGANVLTF
TGTGCCATCAGTGAGTCCTGGACAGGGGCTGGGGCCAACGTCCTGACTTTC
>TRBJ1-6|.|few|TRBV6-6
CASSPGNMRSPLHF
TGTGCCAGCAGCCCAGGGAATATGCGTTCACCCCTCCACTTT
>TRBJ2-7|.|few|TRBV10-3
CAITPRKGTGASSYEQYF
TGTGCCATCACTCCACGCAAGGGGACGGGGGCCAGCTCCTACGAGCAGTACTTC
>TRBJ2-5|.|.|TRBV27
CPVPERETQYF
TGTCCCGTCCCCGAGAGGGAGACCCAGTACTTC
>TRBJ1-6|TRBD1|.|TRBV7-2
CASSSQGASSPLHF
TGTGCCAGCAGCTCACAGGGGGCGTCTTCACCCCTCCACTTT
>TRBJ2-7|.|.|TRBV9
CASSAAPGGQRPIEQYF
TGTGCCAGCAGTGCCGCGCCGGGAGGACAGCGTCCTATCGAGCAGTACTTC
>TRBJ2-3|.|few|TRBV7-8
CASSGGVSTDTQYF
TGTGCCAGCAGCGGGGGCGTAAGCACAGATACGCAGTATTTT
>TRBJ2-2|.|.|TRBV6-5
CASSYDDTGELFF
TGTGCCAGCAGTTACGATGACACCGGGGAGCTGTTTTTT
>TRBJ2-7|TRBD2|few|TRBV15
CATSREGTSGYYEQYF
TGTGCCACCAGCAGAGAGGGGACTAGCGGCTACTACGAGCAGTACTTC
>TRBJ2-7|TRBD1|few|TRBV14
CASSQSFRDSSYEQYF
TGTGCCAGCAGCCAAAGCTTCCGGGACAGCTCCTACGAGCAGTACTTC